This T cell receptor beta chain was sequenced for a study of beta chain features in type 1 diabetes. In the study overall: Comparable age, gender and cell yields were observed in patients relative to healthy donors. Summed over all samples, the examined sorted cells came to roughly 110,000,000. Overall study findings and caveats: PCR might show a preference for shorter templates, equally across patients and controls. Significant though moderate, a shortening of TCRB CDR3s appeared in all four CD4+ subsets of Type 1 diabetes patients.

The whole isolated RNA underwent reverse transcription, so sequencing captured expressed TCRB transcripts. Some clones are missing from TCRdb's copy, which holds only in-frame ones; the method was immunoSEQ multiplex PCR. The sample includes 630,000 or so clones, around an eighth of them seen just once. This CDR3 is built from 14 residues. V was clipped by 6 bases and J by 5 bases, with 13 bases between them. Germline V gene sequence: CDR1 SNHLY, CDR2 FYNNEI. This clone was seen a handful of times. The antigen is undetermined. The receptor was isolated from a man between 18 and 29 years old with type 1 diabetes. This sequence joins TRBV2 and TRBJ2-2; a possible D gene is TRBD2 (5 bases). The sample consisted of naive CD4+ T cells from blood. The DNA of the CDR3 is TGTGCCAGCAGGGTTAGCGATGTGACCGGGGAGCTGTTTTTT. This translates into CASRVSDVTGELFF.